The clone carrying this T cell receptor (beta chain) was seen a single time. The sample originates from a study of blood T cells in healthy people across ages. The use of a sample-barcoded 5' primer and a J-beta primer mix characterized a second PCR of about 7 to 12 cycles. Via MiXCR, TCRdb re-called the 5' RACE reads, giving one row per CDR3 protein. Of around 1.5 million distinct CDR3 sequences listed, 45% to 70% are singletons. Germline V gene data show CDR1 as SGHTA and CDR2 as FQGNSA. The CDR3 consists of 13 residues. The sequencing input was blood. This clonotype was obtained from a man aged 18 to 29 in good health. The V gene is TRBV7-2, the J gene TRBJ2-7; 9 bases align to TRBD2. The DNA end is a closer match to TRBJ2-1, so the J assignment may be wrong. CDR3 residues: CASTSGTHNEQFF. For the CDR3, the DNA is TGTGCCAGCACTAGCGGGACCCACAATGAGCAGTTCTTC.